A selection of T cell receptor beta chains follows, all from one sample in a study of OX40 agonist ivuxolimab in advanced cancers. The protocol was immunoSEQ multiplex PCR, while the TCRdb copy is restricted to in-frame clones and leaves out a portion. Of tens of thousands of clones detected, approximately 86% appear once; the ten largest clones hold about 28%. Here the sequenced sample was CD4+ or CD8+ T cells sorted from blood, taken in a trial of the OX40 agonist ivuxolimab. These receptors all come from an adult with an advanced solid tumor such as melanoma, head and neck, liver or kidney cancer. Both conserved end residues are trimmed from each CDR3. Fields, in order: CDR3 protein, J gene, V gene.

CDR3aa: ASLDGWDEQY
j_gene: TRBJ2-7
v_gene: TRBV2

CDR3aa: ASSQVGGEETQY
j_gene: TRBJ2-5
v_gene: TRBV4-1

CDR3aa: SGGGAGEIVYGYT
j_gene: TRBJ1-2
v_gene: TRBV29-1

CDR3aa: ASSFPGQEAF
j_gene: TRBJ1-1
v_gene: TRBV7-9

CDR3aa: ASTGLAEINEQY
j_gene: TRBJ2-7
v_gene: TRBV28

CDR3aa: ASSPNRGFNEKLF
j_gene: TRBJ1-4
v_gene: TRBV28

CDR3aa: AISEIRDTEAF
j_gene: TRBJ1-1
v_gene: TRBV10-3

CDR3aa: SVEVGGKGLGDTQY
j_gene: TRBJ2-3
v_gene: TRBV29-1

CDR3aa: ASSQDEKLF
j_gene: TRBJ1-4
v_gene: TRBV19

CDR3aa: ASSTAHEQY
j_gene: TRBJ2-7
v_gene: TRBV6-7

CDR3aa: ASSVVASGAYNEQF
j_gene: TRBJ2-1
v_gene: TRBV9

CDR3aa: ASSLLEGTDTQY
j_gene: TRBJ2-3
v_gene: TRBV27

CDR3aa: ARSDYEQY
j_gene: TRBJ2-7
v_gene: TRBV5-3

CDR3aa: ASSLNPPGGVNHEQY
j_gene: TRBJ2-7
v_gene: TRBV7-6

CDR3aa: ASSQAGVDTEAF
j_gene: TRBJ1-1
v_gene: TRBV4-1

CDR3aa: ASAGSSYNEQF
j_gene: TRBJ2-1
v_gene: TRBV19

CDR3aa: AELRLAGPSTYEQY
j_gene: TRBJ2-7
v_gene: TRBV7-9

CDR3aa: ASSFHGITYEQY
j_gene: TRBJ2-7
v_gene: TRBV28

CDR3aa: AWSPLTDTQY
j_gene: TRBJ2-3
v_gene: TRBV30

CDR3aa: ASSLIGNTEAF
j_gene: TRBJ1-1
v_gene: TRBV5-4

CDR3aa: ASSWEGQPQH
j_gene: TRBJ1-5
v_gene: TRBV10-2

CDR3aa: ASSPEEAF
j_gene: TRBJ1-1
v_gene: TRBV5-6

CDR3aa: ASSTGTSTEQF
j_gene: TRBJ2-1
v_gene: TRBV7-3

CDR3aa: ASSHRDSSTYEQY
j_gene: TRBJ2-7
v_gene: TRBV4-1

CDR3aa: ASSPGDSAGSPLH
j_gene: TRBJ1-6
v_gene: TRBV5-1

CDR3aa: SALTGYEQY
j_gene: TRBJ2-7
v_gene: TRBV29-1

CDR3aa: ASSERGLPVLTDTQY
j_gene: TRBJ2-3
v_gene: TRBV6-1

CDR3aa: SGTGGGPIY
j_gene: TRBJ1-3
v_gene: TRBV29-1

CDR3aa: ASSVGANYEQY
j_gene: TRBJ2-7
v_gene: TRBV9

CDR3aa: ASSSGSASTYEQY
j_gene: TRBJ2-7
v_gene: TRBV11-2

CDR3aa: ASSSWGVGYNEQF
j_gene: TRBJ2-1
v_gene: TRBV6-1

CDR3aa: ASSLRTGDYNEQF
j_gene: TRBJ2-1
v_gene: TRBV7-9

CDR3aa: SVELVIVGAPTTNYGYT
j_gene: TRBJ1-2
v_gene: TRBV29-1

CDR3aa: SVSTGEEAQY
j_gene: TRBJ2-5
v_gene: TRBV29-1

CDR3aa: ASSYASEGPSYEQY
j_gene: TRBJ2-7
v_gene: TRBV6-5

CDR3aa: ASSLGEVSPY
j_gene: TRBJ2-7
v_gene: TRBV7-9

CDR3aa: ASTSGIYNEQF
j_gene: TRBJ2-1
v_gene: TRBV9

CDR3aa: ASSISAGVAYEQY
j_gene: TRBJ2-7
v_gene: TRBV28

CDR3aa: ASSPQGEITGELF
j_gene: TRBJ2-2
v_gene: TRBV7-3

CDR3aa: ASSLVVAREQY
j_gene: TRBJ2-7
v_gene: TRBV5-1

CDR3aa: ASSLGGRNEQF
j_gene: TRBJ2-1
v_gene: TRBV7-2

CDR3aa: ASSLVTGGEKLF
j_gene: TRBJ1-4
v_gene: TRBV7-6

CDR3aa: ASSFGGVETQY
j_gene: TRBJ2-5
v_gene: TRBV7-3

CDR3aa: ASCILTGNGRMDTQY
j_gene: TRBJ2-3
v_gene: TRBV21-1

CDR3aa: ASSPDRQIADTQY
j_gene: TRBJ2-3
v_gene: TRBV18

CDR3aa: ASSFRRLQGTYEQY
j_gene: -
v_gene: TRBV28

CDR3aa: ASSLSPTGYSNQPQH
j_gene: TRBJ1-5
v_gene: TRBV28

CDR3aa: ASSVGGDRSYEQY
j_gene: TRBJ2-7
v_gene: TRBV9

CDR3aa: AIRGLAGDSSTDTQY
j_gene: TRBJ2-3
v_gene: TRBV28

CDR3aa: ASSLFLPAGEIGYEQY
j_gene: TRBJ2-7
v_gene: TRBV7-2

CDR3aa: AWTQRQGPGELF
j_gene: TRBJ2-2
v_gene: TRBV30

CDR3aa: ASSSPPQYEQY
j_gene: TRBJ2-7
v_gene: TRBV7-2

CDR3aa: ASSATGELF
j_gene: TRBJ2-2
v_gene: TRBV19

CDR3aa: ASSLVRTSGSDHNEQF
j_gene: TRBJ2-1
v_gene: TRBV7-2

CDR3aa: ASSLEAGAGEKLF
j_gene: TRBJ1-4
v_gene: TRBV7-8